Detailed here is one T cell receptor (beta chain). Original data processing: Amplification with reference gene primers provided the estimates of nucleated cell counts. TCRdb's copy holds only in-frame clones and misses some; the assay was immunoSEQ multiplex PCR. Clone size and the V and J calls come from that table; the DNA yielded D and trimming. There are over 200,000 clones in the sample; about 80% occur only once, and roughly 1.8% lies in the top ten. This sample is part of a study of blood T cell repertoires in COVID-19. Study-level background: In each case, the material was cDNA or gDNA derived from T cells, B-cell-depleted T cells, or PBMCs.

Individuals aged roughly 18 to 100 years were recruited from 24 US areas. Assignments of participants to cohorts depended upon their own reported clinical history. The germline V gene encodes CDR1 LGHNT and CDR2 FRNRAP. The CDR3 consists of 14 residues. Unmatched junction bases numbered 4, after V lost 5 bases and J lost 4 bases. The sequence was obtained from a man in his 60s who had recovered from COVID-19. The specimen was PBMCs or T cells enriched from blood (not recorded which). The chain has TRBV12-5 and TRBJ1-4, with 7 bases that match TRBD1. This CDR3 is CASGGGQLNEKLFF. The CDR3 DNA is TGTGCTAGTGGTGGGGGACAGCTTAATGAAAAACTGTTTTTT.